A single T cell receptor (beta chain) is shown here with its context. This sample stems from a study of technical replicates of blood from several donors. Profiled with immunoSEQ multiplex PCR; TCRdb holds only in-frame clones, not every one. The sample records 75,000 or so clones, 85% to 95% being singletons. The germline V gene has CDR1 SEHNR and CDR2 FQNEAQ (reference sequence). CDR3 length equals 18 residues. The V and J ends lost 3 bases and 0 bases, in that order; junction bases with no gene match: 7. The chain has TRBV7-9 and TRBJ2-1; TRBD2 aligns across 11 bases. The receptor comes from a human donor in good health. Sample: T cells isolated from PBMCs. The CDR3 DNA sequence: TGTGCCAGCAGCTTGGGACTAACTAGCGGGAGCTCCTACAATGAGCAGTTCTTC. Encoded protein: CASSLGLTSGSSYNEQFF.